Shown below are 10 T cell receptor beta chains from a single sample sequenced in a study of OX40 agonist ivuxolimab in advanced cancers. Produced via immunoSEQ multiplex PCR; TCRdb's table is partial and in-frame only. The sample consists of about 54,000 clones, approximately 91% of them appearing once. The starting material was CD4+ or CD8+ T cells sorted from blood, obtained in a trial of the OX40 agonist ivuxolimab. The receptors come from an adult with an advanced solid tumor such as melanoma, head and neck, liver or kidney cancer.

The rearrangement uses TRBV7-2 and TRBJ2-7, with D unresolved. V was shortened by 2 bases and J by 1 base, with 9 bases between the two germline ends. This CDR3 is 14 amino acids long. The V gene's germline CDR1 is SGHTA and CDR2 FQGNSA. Here the CDR3 reads CASSLIPGSYEQYF. CDR3 DNA: TGTGCCAGCAGCTTAATACCGGGTTCCTACGAGCAGTACTTC.

The chain links TRBV4-3 to TRBJ1-4; 12 bases agree with TRBD1. Germline CDR1 LGHNA, CDR2 YSLEER. The CDR3 loop spans 15 amino acids. Unmatched junction bases numbered 3, after V lost 4 bases and J lost 6 bases. The CDR3 DNA is TGCGCCAGCAGCCTTCGGGACAGGGGGCATGAAAAACTGTTTTTT. Translating it yields CASSLRDRGHEKLFF.

CDR3: CASIFPGGTEAFF. CDR3 DNA sequence: TGTGCCAGCATTTTTCCGGGGGGGACTGAAGCTTTCTTT. The chain carries TRBV28 and TRBJ1-1, with D possibly matching TRBD1 (5 bases). The CDR3 consists of 13 residues. Per germline, CDR1 MDHEN and CDR2 SYDVKM. The V and J ends lost 7 bases and 5 bases respectively, with 14 bases between them.

The CDR3 is CASRLWGKLTEAFF. The CDR3 region has the DNA TGTGCCAGCAGGCTATGGGGGAAATTAACTGAAGCTTTCTTT. V is TRBV6-5 and J is TRBJ1-1; D perhaps matches TRBD1 (5 bases). CDR1 and CDR2 from the germline V gene are MNHEY and SVGAGI. This CDR3 has 14 amino acids. V lost 6 bases to trimming and J lost 5 bases, with 16 bases between them.

The rearrangement links TRBV6-4 to TRBJ2-1, with D possibly being TRBD2 (6 bases). CDR1 and CDR2 from the germline V gene are MRHNA and SNTAGT. This CDR3 has 15 amino acids. Deletions cut 5 bases from V and 7 bases from J, with 18 bases between. The CDR3 bases are TGTGCCAGCAGTATGGGACTCCTGGGCGGGAATGAGCAGTTCTTC. It specifies CASSMGLLGGNEQFF.

This clone was seen just once. The chain employs TRBV7-9 and TRBJ2-7; possibly TRBD2 for D (6 bases). The V gene lost 0 bases and the J gene lost 2 bases, with 8 bases spanning the gap. The germline V gene has CDR1 SEHNR and CDR2 FQNEAQ (reference sequence). CDR3 length: 14 residues. In DNA form, the CDR3 reads TGTGCCAGCAGCTTAGCGGGAGGCCCCTACGAGCAGTACTTC. Its translation is CASSLAGGPYEQYF.

The rearrangement uses TRBV5-1 and TRBJ1-1; D is perhaps TRBD1 (6 bases). Looked up from germline, CDR1 is SGHRS and CDR2 is YFSETQ. There are 13 residues in the CDR3. Trimming took 0 bases from V and 7 from J, leaving 10 bases between them. In DNA form, the CDR3 reads TGCGCCAGCAGCTTGGACAGGGTAGGTGAAGCTTTCTTT. It translates to CASSLDRVGEAFF.

The rearrangement uses TRBV7-3 and TRBJ2-7; TRBD2 matches 8 bases. Per germline, CDR1 SGHTA and CDR2 FQGTGA. The CDR3 extends over 16 amino acids. J gave up 3 bases and V 2 bases, and 9 bases lay outside the gene matches. Written as DNA, the CDR3 is TGTGCCAGCAGCTTATCTGGCGGGAGGACCCTCTACGAGCAGTACTTC. It codes for CASSLSGGRTLYEQYF.

The chain combines TRBV11-2 with TRBJ2-6; 8 bases line up with TRBD1. Germline CDR1 reads SGHAT; CDR2 reads FQNNGV. V shed 1 base and J 0 bases; nucleotides not matched to a gene: 8. The CDR3 totals 19 residues. The CDR3 DNA sequence: TGTGCCAGCAGCTTAGGTCCAGGGGGCCTAAGCTCTGGGGCCAACGTCCTGACTTTC. As protein: CASSLGPGGLSSGANVLTF.

The table lists this clone with a count of one. The rearrangement links TRBV6-1 to TRBJ1-2, with D uncertain. Germline CDR1 MNHNS, CDR2 SASEGT. V was trimmed by 6 bases and J by 4 bases, leaving 15 bases between them. The CDR3 spans 14 residues. CDR3 region: CASRLTRGGYGYTF. The DNA of the CDR3 is TGTGCCAGCAGACTTACCCGTGGTGGCTATGGCTACACCTTC.